A selection of T cell receptor beta chains follows, all from one sample in a study of blood T cell repertoires in COVID-19. The data were produced by immunoSEQ multiplex PCR, yet TCRdb's version contains in-frame clones alone and is incomplete. The sample contains approximately 70,000 clones, 85% to 90% of which appear only once. Sequenced input: peripheral blood. The receptors derive from a woman at least 80 years old with active or convalescent COVID-19. The CDR3 runs from the conserved cysteine through the conserved F or W. A D gene is named only where the DNA matches it firmly. Some rows have no size entry. The others give once, few or many, or a class for an expanded clone.

clone_size j_call d_call v_call cdr3_aa cdr3_nt
- TRBJ1-2 - TRBV9 CASSTSGTRAGNYGYTF TGTGCCAGCAGCACCTCCGGGACACGGGCCGGTAACTATGGCTACACCTTC
- TRBJ2-1 TRBD2 TRBV27 CASRVGLAGGPLYNEQFF TGTGCCAGCAGGGTCGGGCTAGCGGGGGGCCCACTTTACAATGAGCAGTTCTTC
- TRBJ2-2 - TRBV19 CASRIPQLNTGELFF TGTGCCAGTAGAATCCCACAGCTTAACACCGGGGAGCTGTTTTTT
once TRBJ2-1 TRBD2 TRBV5-4 CASSPGLAGRNEQFF TGTGCCAGCAGCCCGGGACTAGCGGGGAGAAATGAGCAGTTCTTC
- TRBJ1-1 - TRBV11-2 CASSRQGWEAFF TGTGCCAGCAGCCGACAAGGTTGGGAGGCTTTCTTT
- TRBJ1-1 - TRBV18 CASSPRQLNTEAFF TGTGCCAGCTCCCCGAGACAGCTGAACACTGAAGCTTTCTTT
- TRBJ1-1 - TRBV30 CAWSVRAGGITEAFF TGTGCCTGGAGTGTACGAGCTGGGGGCATCACTGAAGCTTTCTTT
- TRBJ1-2 - TRBV6-1 CASSELAGHPGKSTF TGTGCCAGCAGTGAACTCGCGGGCCACCCTGGGAAGAGCACCTTC
- TRBJ1-1 - TRBV30 CAWSEQVNTEAFF TGTGCCTGGAGTGAACAAGTGAACACTGAAGCTTTCTTT
- TRBJ2-5 TRBD1 TRBV9 CASSSGQGRETQYF TGTGCCAGCAGTTCCGGACAGGGAAGAGAGACCCAGTACTTC
- TRBJ1-6 TRBD1 TRBV4-2 CASSQDWDSRDSPLHF TGTGCCAGCAGCCAAGACTGGGACAGCAGAGATTCACCCCTCCACTTT
- TRBJ2-4 TRBD2 TRBV4-1 CASSQEKRSGGNIQYF TGCGCCAGCAGCCAAGAAAAACGGTCGGGGGGAAACATTCAGTACTTC
- TRBJ1-5 TRBD1 TRBV27 CASSLQGAGLGQPQHF TGTGCCAGCAGTTTACAGGGGGCCGGTCTTGGTCAGCCCCAGCATTTT
- TRBJ2-5 - TRBV15 CATSSEYQGKTQYF TGTGCCACCAGCAGCGAGTATCAGGGAAAGACCCAGTACTTC
- TRBJ1-3 - TRBV9 CASSAIRAGNTIYF TGTGCCAGCAGCGCCATCAGGGCTGGAAACACCATATATTTT
- TRBJ1-4 - TRBV29-1 CSARQRTRTNEKLFF TGCAGCGCCCGGCAGAGGACACGAACTAATGAAAAACTGTTTTTT
- TRBJ1-3 TRBD1 TRBV9 CASSGQQGQGNTIYF TGTGCCAGCAGCGGGCAACAGGGACAGGGAAACACCATATATTTT
- TRBJ1-2 - TRBV7-2 CASSPRVRIYGYTF TGTGCCAGCAGCCCCAGGGTCAGGATCTATGGCTACACCTTC
- TRBJ1-1 TRBD1 TRBV10-2 CATSDRGGSVQMNTEAFF TGCGCCACTTCGGACAGGGGAGGGTCCGTCCAGATGAACACTGAAGCTTTCTTT
- TRBJ2-2 - TRBV7-2 CASLIGRSFTGELFF TGTGCCAGCTTGATTGGCAGGTCTTTCACCGGGGAGCTGTTTTTT
- TRBJ2-6 - TRBV19 CASNRDSGANVLTF TGTGCCAGTAACCGGGACTCTGGGGCCAACGTCCTGACTTTC
- TRBJ1-2 TRBD1 TRBV9 CASSPSHSSQGAGGYTF TGTGCCAGCAGCCCCAGTCACTCCTCACAGGGGGCAGGTGGCTACACCTTC
- TRBJ1-6 TRBD1 TRBV28 CASSLTGAVGSPLHF TGTGCCAGCAGTTTGACAGGGGCAGTTGGATCACCCCTCCACTTT
- TRBJ1-3 - TRBV7-2 CASSMGGKPGNTIYF TGTGCCAGCAGCATGGGGGGAAAACCTGGAAACACCATATATTTT
- TRBJ1-4 - TRBV4-3 CASSQGAPTNEKLFF TGCGCCAGCAGCCAAGGGGCCCCAACTAATGAAAAACTGTTTTTT
- TRBJ2-7 TRBD1 TRBV29-1 CSALTGGQGYEQYF TGCAGCGCTCTCACGGGGGGACAGGGGTACGAGCAGTACTTC
- TRBJ1-1 - TRBV7-9 CASSPSGQGMNTEAFF TGTGCCAGCAGCCCCTCCGGGCAGGGGATGAACACTGAAGCTTTCTTT
- TRBJ2-7 - TRBV6-5 CASRLSSYEQYF TGTGCCAGCCGACTTAGCTCCTACGAGCAGTACTTC
- TRBJ1-2 TRBD1 TRBV6-5 CASSTTGTAYGYTF TGTGCCAGCAGTACCACCGGGACAGCCTATGGCTACACCTTC
- TRBJ1-2 - TRBV5-5 CASSLMVEDGYTF TGTGCCAGCAGCTTAATGGTTGAGGATGGCTACACCTTC
- TRBJ2-1 TRBD2 TRBV2 CASRSSGGSYNEQFF TGTGCCAGCCGCTCTAGCGGGGGGTCCTACAATGAGCAGTTCTTC
- TRBJ2-7 - TRBV6-6 CASSSWTDRQYF TGTGCCAGCAGTTCCTGGACAGATCGGCAGTACTTC
- TRBJ2-7 - TRBV18 CASSPPRGAYEQYF TGTGCCAGCTCACCTCCCAGGGGCGCCTACGAGCAGTACTTC
- TRBJ1-6 - TRBV4-3 CASSQGGSGSPLHF TGCGCCAGCAGCCAAGGAGGGTCGGGTTCACCCCTCCACTTT
- TRBJ2-1 TRBD2 TRBV5-4 CASSPGGLGNNEQFF TGTGCCAGCAGCCCGGGGGGGCTTGGGAACAATGAGCAGTTCTTC